These T cell receptor beta chains were read from a single sample in a study of PD-L1 blockade in urothelial cancer. Sequenced by immunoSEQ multiplex PCR; TCRdb stores in-frame clones only, minus some. The data hold approximately 67,000 clones, with roughly 86% observed a single time. The sequencing here drew on PBMCs, taken around atezolizumab (anti-PD-L1) treatment. The receptors here all came from a man aged 55 to 70 with urothelial cancer. Both conserved end residues are part of each CDR3. Each record gives: J gene, V gene, D gene, clone size, CDR3 DNA, CDR3 protein. D genes are given only for firm matches. Clone size appears in some rows only: once, few, many, or a class for an expanded clone.

j_gene: TRBJ1-6; v_gene: TRBV7-6; d_gene: -; abundance: few; CDR3nt: TGTGCCAGCAGCTCGAAAGACAATAATTCACCCCTCCACTTT; CDR3aa: CASSSKDNNSPLHF
j_gene: TRBJ2-3; v_gene: TRBV7-3; d_gene: TRBD2; abundance: -; CDR3nt: TGTGCCAGCAGCCCTCGGCGGGGGGGCGTGGATACGCAGTATTTT; CDR3aa: CASSPRRGGVDTQYF
j_gene: TRBJ2-7; v_gene: TRBV21-1; d_gene: -; abundance: -; CDR3nt: TGTGCCAGCAGCGCCCCGGGACTAGCCGACTACGAGCAGTACTTC; CDR3aa: CASSAPGLADYEQYF
j_gene: TRBJ2-2; v_gene: TRBV9; d_gene: -; abundance: -; CDR3nt: TGTGCCAGCAGCGTAGTTAGCGAGTACACCGGGGAGCTGTTTTTT; CDR3aa: CASSVVSEYTGELFF
j_gene: TRBJ1-1; v_gene: TRBV5-4; d_gene: TRBD1; abundance: once; CDR3nt: TGTGCCAGCAGCTTCGGACAGGGCACGAACACTGAAGCTTTCTTT; CDR3aa: CASSFGQGTNTEAFF
j_gene: TRBJ2-5; v_gene: TRBV9; d_gene: TRBD2; abundance: -; CDR3nt: TGTGCCAGCAGCCCCCGGACTAGCGCTCAAGAGACCCAGTACTTC; CDR3aa: CASSPRTSAQETQYF
j_gene: TRBJ2-1; v_gene: TRBV6-5; d_gene: -; abundance: -; CDR3nt: TGTGCCAGCAGTTACTCTAGCACCGCTACGAATGAGCAGTTCTTC; CDR3aa: CASSYSSTATNEQFF
j_gene: TRBJ2-5; v_gene: TRBV7-9; d_gene: -; abundance: few; CDR3nt: TGTGCCAGCATATCTAAATCCAAAGAGACCCAGTACTTC; CDR3aa: CASISKSKETQYF
j_gene: TRBJ2-1; v_gene: TRBV5-1; d_gene: TRBD2; abundance: -; CDR3nt: TGCGCCAGCAGCTTTCCGGGGGGGACGCCTAATGAGCAGTTCTTC; CDR3aa: CASSFPGGTPNEQFF
j_gene: TRBJ1-4; v_gene: TRBV5-6; d_gene: TRBD1; abundance: -; CDR3nt: TGTGCCAGCAGCTGGGGACAGGGCACTAATGAAAAACTGTTTTTT; CDR3aa: CASSWGQGTNEKLFF
j_gene: TRBJ2-7; v_gene: TRBV4-1; d_gene: -; abundance: -; CDR3nt: TGCGCCAGCAGCCAAGGCGGGGCCTCCTACGAGCAGTACTTC; CDR3aa: CASSQGGASYEQYF
j_gene: TRBJ2-1; v_gene: TRBV30; d_gene: TRBD2; abundance: -; CDR3nt: TGTGCCTGGGGGGGACTAGCGGGGACTGAGCAGTTCTTC; CDR3aa: CAWGGLAGTEQFF
j_gene: TRBJ2-3; v_gene: TRBV14; d_gene: -; abundance: -; CDR3nt: TGTGCCAGCAGCCTCCAATCGGGACTCCCAGATACGCAGTATTTT; CDR3aa: CASSLQSGLPDTQYF
j_gene: TRBJ1-2; v_gene: TRBV7-6; d_gene: -; abundance: once; CDR3nt: TGTGCCAGCAGCTTACGACAGAGCTATGGCTACACCTTC; CDR3aa: CASSLRQSYGYTF
j_gene: TRBJ2-1; v_gene: TRBV10-3; d_gene: TRBD2; abundance: -; CDR3nt: TGTGCCATCAGTGGGGGGGGACTAGCGGCCTACAATGAGCAGTTCTTC; CDR3aa: CAISGGGLAAYNEQFF
j_gene: TRBJ2-6; v_gene: TRBV5-1; d_gene: TRBD1; abundance: -; CDR3nt: TGCGCCAGCAGCTTCCGGGACAGGGCAAATTCTGGGGCCAACGTCCTGACTTTC; CDR3aa: CASSFRDRANSGANVLTF
j_gene: TRBJ1-4; v_gene: TRBV18; d_gene: -; abundance: -; CDR3nt: TGTGCCAGCTCCCCCAGAAGAACAACTAATGAAAAACTGTTTTTT; CDR3aa: CASSPRRTTNEKLFF
j_gene: TRBJ1-4; v_gene: TRBV28; d_gene: TRBD1; abundance: -; CDR3nt: TGTGCCAGCAGCCGAGAGGACAGGGGGTATGAAAAACTGTTTTTT; CDR3aa: CASSREDRGYEKLFF
j_gene: TRBJ1-5; v_gene: TRBV5-8; d_gene: -; abundance: -; CDR3nt: TGTGCCAGCAGCCCTAGGTTAGGCAGAGGACAGCCCCAGCATTTT; CDR3aa: CASSPRLGRGQPQHF
j_gene: TRBJ1-2; v_gene: TRBV5-4; d_gene: -; abundance: -; CDR3nt: TGTGCCAGCATCCCGGGGGGGGCTCAGGAATATAGTGGCTACACCTTC; CDR3aa: CASIPGGAQEYSGYTF
j_gene: TRBJ2-5; v_gene: TRBV7-9; d_gene: -; abundance: few; CDR3nt: TGTGCCAGCAGCTTATGGGGGGAAGAGACCCAGTACTTC; CDR3aa: CASSLWGEETQYF
j_gene: TRBJ1-3; v_gene: TRBV7-2; d_gene: -; abundance: -; CDR3nt: TGTGCCAGCAGCTCAGGGGTTGCAGGAAACACCATATATTTT; CDR3aa: CASSSGVAGNTIYF
j_gene: TRBJ2-7; v_gene: TRBV29-1; d_gene: -; abundance: once; CDR3nt: TGCAGCGTTCTCCTAGACCGCTACGAGCAGTACTTC; CDR3aa: CSVLLDRYEQYF
j_gene: TRBJ2-1; v_gene: TRBV7-2; d_gene: TRBD2; abundance: -; CDR3nt: TGTGCCAGCAGCCCCCAGAGGCTAGCGGGGGGGCAAGGTGAGCAGTTCTTC; CDR3aa: CASSPQRLAGGQGEQFF
j_gene: TRBJ2-3; v_gene: TRBV4-3; d_gene: TRBD2; abundance: -; CDR3nt: TGCGCCAGCAGCCCGGGACTAGCGGGGGGACCAGATACGCAGTATTTT; CDR3aa: CASSPGLAGGPDTQYF
j_gene: TRBJ1-2; v_gene: TRBV7-3; d_gene: -; abundance: -; CDR3nt: TGTGCCAGCAGCCCCTCTGGCGGCTATGAAGGCTACACCTTC; CDR3aa: CASSPSGGYEGYTF
j_gene: TRBJ1-6; v_gene: TRBV15; d_gene: TRBD1; abundance: -; CDR3nt: TGTGCCACCAGCAGGACAGGGGGTTCACCCCTCCACTTT; CDR3aa: CATSRTGGSPLHF
j_gene: TRBJ1-4; v_gene: TRBV10-3; d_gene: TRBD1; abundance: -; CDR3nt: TGTGCCATCAGTGACCGGGACAGGTACAATGAAAAACTGTTTTTT; CDR3aa: CAISDRDRYNEKLFF
j_gene: TRBJ2-7; v_gene: TRBV5-1; d_gene: -; abundance: -; CDR3nt: TGCGCCAGCAGCTTGGGACACCGGGACACGACCTACGAGCAGTACTTC; CDR3aa: CASSLGHRDTTYEQYF
j_gene: TRBJ2-7; v_gene: TRBV5-1; d_gene: -; abundance: -; CDR3nt: TGCGCCAGCAGCTCCCCCTACGGACTAACACTTTACGAGCAGTACTTC; CDR3aa: CASSSPYGLTLYEQYF
j_gene: TRBJ1-2; v_gene: TRBV4-1; d_gene: TRBD1; abundance: -; CDR3nt: TGCGCCAGCAGCCAAGAGGCGGGACAGATATATGGCTACACCTTC; CDR3aa: CASSQEAGQIYGYTF
j_gene: TRBJ2-2; v_gene: TRBV29-1; d_gene: -; abundance: -; CDR3nt: TGCAGCGTTGAAGATGGGCCCACCGGGGAGCTGTTTTTT; CDR3aa: CSVEDGPTGELFF
j_gene: TRBJ1-2; v_gene: TRBV9; d_gene: TRBD1; abundance: once; CDR3nt: TGTGCCAGCAGCGTAGACCGGGACAGGGAGGACTATGGCTACACCTTC; CDR3aa: CASSVDRDREDYGYTF
j_gene: TRBJ2-3; v_gene: TRBV5-6; d_gene: TRBD2; abundance: -; CDR3nt: TGTGCCAGCAGCTTGGGGGGGAGGGCCACAGATACGCAGTATTTT; CDR3aa: CASSLGGRATDTQYF
j_gene: TRBJ1-3; v_gene: TRBV12-5; d_gene: -; abundance: once; CDR3nt: TGTGCTAGTGGTTTGGTCCCAGGGGGAAACACCATATATTTT; CDR3aa: CASGLVPGGNTIYF
j_gene: TRBJ2-3; v_gene: TRBV11-2; d_gene: TRBD2; abundance: once; CDR3nt: TGTGCCAGCAGCTCACTTCTAGGCGGGGGATATGGAGATACGCAGTATTTT; CDR3aa: CASSSLLGGGYGDTQYF